Below, 4 T cell receptor beta chains from the same sample are listed, as sequenced in a study of blood T cell repertoires in COVID-19. Libraries were prepared by immunoSEQ multiplex PCR; TCRdb keeps only in-frame clonotypes and omits some of them. The sample has roughly 200,000 clones; 65% to 90% are singletons. The sample comprised PBMCs or T cells enriched from blood (not recorded which). These receptor sequences come from a woman aged 25 to 39 who had been exposed to COVID-19.

This clone was detected only once. This rearrangement joins TRBV7-6 to TRBJ1-1, with D perhaps matching TRBD1 (6 bases). Trimming shortened V by 1 base and J by 2 bases, and 14 bases separated the two germline ends. The CDR3 consists of 16 residues. The germline CDR1 and CDR2 sequences are SGHVS and FNYEAQ. CDR3 nucleotides: TGTGCCAGCAGCTTAGGGGCACACAGGGCCAACACTGAAGCTTTCTTT. Translating gives CASSLGAHRANTEAFF. Based on the CDR3 plus reference TRBV7-6 and TRBJ1-1, the full variable domain is GAGVSQSPRYKVTKRGQDVALRCDPISGHVSLYWYRQALGQGPEFLTYFNYEAQQDKSGLPNDRFSAERPEGSISTLTIQRTEQRDSAMYRCASSLGAHRANTEAFFGQGTRLTVV.

The chain employs TRBV6-5 and TRBJ2-3, with 11 bases lining up with TRBD2. CDR3 length: 14 residues. V lost 6 bases to trimming and J lost 2 bases; unmatched junction nucleotides: 1. In germline, CDR1 is MNHEY, CDR2 SVGAGI. CDR3 in amino acids: CASRLAGVTDTQYF. The CDR3 DNA reads TGTGCCAGCAGACTAGCGGGGGTCACAGATACGCAGTATTTT.

The chain is built from TRBV19 and TRBJ1-4, with TRBD1 matching over 8 bases. V was clipped by 0 bases and J by 4 bases; unmatched bases: 7. CDR1 and CDR2 (germline): LNHDA, SQIVND (reference sequence). The CDR3 spans 17 residues. CDR3 sequence (DNA): TGTGCCAGTAGTATAGATTTCCGGGACAGGTATAATGAAAAACTGTTTTTT. Its translation is CASSIDFRDRYNEKLFF.

This clone was counted ten times or more. The V call is TRBV6-5, the J call TRBJ1-2; 12 bases agree with TRBD1. Trimming at V came to 6 bases and at J to 7 bases, leaving 9 bases not matched to a gene. Germline V gene lookup returns CDR1 MNHEY and CDR2 SVGAGI. The CDR3 totals 15 residues. CDR3 in DNA: TGTGCCAGCAGCAGAGCCGGGACAGGGGGCTCTGGCTACACCTTC. This translates into CASSRAGTGGSGYTF.